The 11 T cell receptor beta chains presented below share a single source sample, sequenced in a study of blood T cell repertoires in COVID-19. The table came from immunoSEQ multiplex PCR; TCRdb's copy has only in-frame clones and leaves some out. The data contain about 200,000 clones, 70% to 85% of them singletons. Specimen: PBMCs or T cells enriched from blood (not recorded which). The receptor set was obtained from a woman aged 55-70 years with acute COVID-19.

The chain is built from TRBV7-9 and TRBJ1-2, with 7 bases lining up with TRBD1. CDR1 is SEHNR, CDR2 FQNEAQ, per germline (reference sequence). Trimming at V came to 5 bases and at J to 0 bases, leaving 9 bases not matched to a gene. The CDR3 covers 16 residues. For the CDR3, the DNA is TGTGCCAGCAGCCCCCGGACAGGCTCTACTAACTATGGCTACACCTTC. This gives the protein CASSPRTGSTNYGYTF.

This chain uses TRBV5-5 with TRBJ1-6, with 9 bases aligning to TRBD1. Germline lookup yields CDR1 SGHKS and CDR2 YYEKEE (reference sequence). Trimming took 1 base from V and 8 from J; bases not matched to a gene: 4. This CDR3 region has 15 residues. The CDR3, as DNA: TGTGCCAGCAGCTTGACGGACAGGGGTTATTCACCCCTCCACTTT. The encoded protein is CASSLTDRGYSPLHF.

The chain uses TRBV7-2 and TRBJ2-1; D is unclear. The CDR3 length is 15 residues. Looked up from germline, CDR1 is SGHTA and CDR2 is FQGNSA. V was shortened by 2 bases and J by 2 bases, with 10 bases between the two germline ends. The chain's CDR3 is CASSLNPSTYNEQFF. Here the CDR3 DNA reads TGTGCCAGCAGCTTAAACCCTAGTACCTACAATGAGCAGTTCTTC.

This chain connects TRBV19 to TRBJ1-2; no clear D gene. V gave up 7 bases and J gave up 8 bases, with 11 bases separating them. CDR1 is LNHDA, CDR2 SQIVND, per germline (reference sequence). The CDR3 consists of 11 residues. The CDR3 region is CASTQEYGYTF. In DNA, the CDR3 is TGTGCCAGTACCCAAGAGTACGGCTACACCTTC.

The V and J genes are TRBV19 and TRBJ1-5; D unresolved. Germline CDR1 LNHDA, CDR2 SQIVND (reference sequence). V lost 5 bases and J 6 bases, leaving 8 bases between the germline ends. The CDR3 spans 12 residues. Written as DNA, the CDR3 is TGTGCCAGTAGTCTCCCACTTCAGCCCCAGCATTTT. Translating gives CASSLPLQPQHF.

The CDR3 region has the DNA TGTGCCAGCAGCTGGACAGGATCGGAAAAACTGTTTTTT. Translated: CASSWTGSEKLFF. The J gene is TRBJ1-4, the V gene TRBV5-6; 7 bases match TRBD1. V was clipped by 3 bases and J by 8 bases; unmatched bases: 4. CDR1 is SGHDT, CDR2 YYEEEE, per germline. The CDR3 consists of 13 residues.

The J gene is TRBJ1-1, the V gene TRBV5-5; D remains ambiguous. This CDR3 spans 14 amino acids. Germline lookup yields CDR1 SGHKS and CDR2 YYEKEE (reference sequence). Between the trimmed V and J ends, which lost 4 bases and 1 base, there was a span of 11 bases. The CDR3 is CASSALSGNTEAFF. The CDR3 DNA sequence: TGTGCCAGCAGCGCACTGTCGGGGAACACTGAAGCTTTCTTT.

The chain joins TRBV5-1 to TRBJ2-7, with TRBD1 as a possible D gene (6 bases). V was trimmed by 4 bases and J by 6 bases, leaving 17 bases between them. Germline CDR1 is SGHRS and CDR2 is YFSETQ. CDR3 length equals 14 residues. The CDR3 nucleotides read TGCGCCAGCAGCCCGACAGGCACTGGGGGCGAGCAGTACTTC. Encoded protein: CASSPTGTGGEQYF. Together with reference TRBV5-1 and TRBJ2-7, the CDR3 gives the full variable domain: KAGVTQTPRYLIKTRGQQVTLSCSPISGHRSVSWYQQTPGQGLQFLFEYFSETQRNKGNFPGRFSGRQFSNSRSEMNVSTLELGDSALYLCASSPTGTGGEQYFGPGTRLTVT.

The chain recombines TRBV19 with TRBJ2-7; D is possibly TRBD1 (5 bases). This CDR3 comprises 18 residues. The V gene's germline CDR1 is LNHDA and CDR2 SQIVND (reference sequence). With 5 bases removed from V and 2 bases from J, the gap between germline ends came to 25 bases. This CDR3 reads CASSQGVFRSLATYEQYF. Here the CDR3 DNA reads TGTGCCAGTAGTCAAGGGGTTTTCCGGAGTTTAGCAACCTACGAGCAGTACTTC. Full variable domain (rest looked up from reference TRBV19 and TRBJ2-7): DGGITQSPKYLFRKEGQNVTLSCEQNLNHDAMYWYRQDPGQGLRLIYYSQIVNDFQKGDIAEGYSVSREKKESFPLTVTSAQKNPTAFYLCASSQGVFRSLATYEQYFGPGTRLTVT.

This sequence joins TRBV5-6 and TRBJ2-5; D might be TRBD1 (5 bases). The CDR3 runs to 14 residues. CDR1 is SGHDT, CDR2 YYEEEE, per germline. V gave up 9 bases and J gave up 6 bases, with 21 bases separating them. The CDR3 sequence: CATRKGQGGKTQYF. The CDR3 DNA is TGTGCCACACGAAAGGGGCAGGGTGGGAAGACCCAGTACTTC.

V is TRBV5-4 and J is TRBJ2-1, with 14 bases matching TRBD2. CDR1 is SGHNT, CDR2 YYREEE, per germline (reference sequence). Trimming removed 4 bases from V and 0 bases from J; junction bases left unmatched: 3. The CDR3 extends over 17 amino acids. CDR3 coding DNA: TGTGCCAGCAGCCCAGGACTAGCGGGGGGCTCCTACAATGAGCAGTTCTTC. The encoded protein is CASSPGLAGGSYNEQFF.